This T cell receptor beta chain originates from a study of Ad26.COV2.S vaccination and SARS-CoV-2 variants. Study context: Donor allocation was to the COV1001 Ad26.COV2.S trial arm. Dosing was one shot or two shots 56 days apart. Study results and limitations: People who got the vaccine or the placebo had similar non-spike TCR breadth.

Treatment defined: some 20 received Ad26.COV2.S at low or high dose, single or two shots; roughly five received placebo; per-sample allocation not given. The study sampled participants on day 63 after the first vaccine or placebo injection. The donor's status was that of an adult aged 18-55 years in Boston. The method was immunoSEQ multiplex PCR; TCRdb's version includes in-frame clones alone and lacks a portion of them. The sample has hundreds of thousands of clones, 89% seen once. A remark on this clone: What it binds is unknown.

This TCR derives from a person aged 18-60 years who received the Ad26.COV2.S COVID-19 vaccine or a placebo. The material sequenced was peripheral blood, taken in a trial of Ad26.COV2.S vaccine versus placebo.

CDR3 DNA sequence: TGTGCCAGCAGGATACAGGGAGGGACCTACGAGCAGTACTTC. Translated, it gives CASRIQGGTYEQYF. The V call is TRBV6-5, the J call TRBJ2-7, with D possibly TRBD2 on 7 matching bases. This CDR3 has 14 residues. Trimming took off 6 bases at V and 2 bases at J, with 14 bases between the two ends. Germline CDR1 and CDR2: MNHEY and SVGAGI.